This T cell receptor (beta chain) comes out of a study of blood T cell repertoires in COVID-19. About the study: Spain, Italy and the United States supplied samples that represented acute and convalescent COVID-19. T cells, B-cell-depleted T cells, or PBMCs supplied cDNA or gDNA.

In the original analysis: Amplification from reference gene primers served as the basis for estimated nucleated cell counts. Only in-frame clones appear in the TCRdb table, and some are missing; sequencing was by immunoSEQ multiplex PCR. V and J calls and clone size are copied from that table; D and trimming were computed from the DNA. This sample yields some 130,000 clones, of which almost 85% are seen a single time; around 13% belongs to the top ten. The CDR3 length is 14 residues. Trimming cost V 2 bases and J 6 bases; bases outside gene matches: 5. The germline V gene has CDR1 MNHEY and CDR2 SMNVEV (reference sequence).

The source is a human donor in a cohort sampled during active COVID-19. Sequenced input: peripheral blood. The chain uses TRBV27 and TRBJ2-7; TRBD1 matches 9 bases. CDR3: CASSLPGQGFEQYF. CDR3 bases: TGTGCCAGCAGTTTACCGGGACAGGGCTTCGAGCAGTACTTC.